The 23 T cell receptor beta chains reported below all come from one sample, sequenced in a study of CD8+ T cells in alopecia areata. The sequencing template was cDNA reverse transcribed from extracted RNA. Clones were read by immunoSEQ multiplex PCR, and TCRdb kept only the in-frame ones, dropping some. The sample records over 100,000 clones, around 56% being singletons. The treatment here: oral pan-JAK inhibitor, 5-10 mg twice daily. The sequencing here drew on CD4+ T cells sorted from blood, taken at week 4, from a patient treated with tofacitinib. The receptors derive from a human donor with alopecia areata.

The V gene is TRBV7-7, the J gene TRBJ2-3, with D possibly being TRBD2 (5 bases). The CDR3 loop spans 15 amino acids. CDR1 is SSHAT and CDR2 is FNYEAQ in the germline V gene (reference sequence). Deletions cut 1 base from V and 2 bases from J, with 10 bases between. DNA of the CDR3: TGTGCCAGCAGCTTAGTTGATAGCGCCACAGATACGCAGTATTTT. This codes for CASSLVDSATDTQYF.

The chain links TRBV7-2 to TRBJ2-7; TRBD2 is a possible D gene (6 bases). Germline-derived CDR1 and CDR2 are SGHTA and FQGNSA. With 2 bases removed from V and 1 base from J, the gap between germline ends came to 9 bases. This CDR3 has 14 amino acids. CDR3 in DNA: TGTGCCAGCAGCTTACAAGGGACTTCCTACGAGCAGTACTTC. It yields the protein CASSLQGTSYEQYF.

This clone was picked up a small number of times. Here the CDR3 DNA reads TGTGCCAGCAGTTACTCGAGTACCGTAGCCAAAAACATTCAGTACTTC. Translated: CASSYSSTVAKNIQYF. The chain carries TRBV6-5 and TRBJ2-4; unclear D gene. This CDR3 is 16 amino acids long. V was trimmed by 0 bases and J by 0 bases, leaving 9 bases between them. Germline values: CDR1 MNHEY, CDR2 SVGAGI.

The chain is built from TRBV5-1 and TRBJ1-6; D unresolved. Per the germline V gene, CDR1 is SGHRS and CDR2 is YFSETQ. Trimming took off 4 bases at V and 7 bases at J, with 18 bases between the two ends. There are 16 residues in the CDR3. CDR3 nucleotide sequence: TGCGCCAGCAGCGATGGGTCGGGTAACGGGAATTCACCCCTCCACTTT. Translating it yields CASSDGSGNGNSPLHF.

As concerns this clone: The sample holds other DNA sequences that translate to the same CDR3. This chain links TRBV9 with TRBJ1-5; no reliable D call. V dropped 0 bases and J dropped 0 bases, with 7 bases sitting between them. Germline-derived CDR1 and CDR2 are SGDLS and YYNGEE. This CDR3 comprises 15 residues. The CDR3 nucleotides read TGTGCCAGCAGCGTAGAGGGTTCTAGCAATCAGCCCCAGCATTTT. Protein sequence: CASSVEGSSNQPQHF.

This clone was detected a few times. The CDR3 reads CAWSVGWGYNEQFF. CDR3 nucleotides: TGTGCCTGGAGTGTCGGTTGGGGGTACAATGAGCAGTTCTTC. The rearrangement uses TRBV30 and TRBJ2-1; D possibly matches TRBD1 or TRBD2 (5 bases each). The CDR3 runs 14 residues. The germline gives CDR1 GTSNPN, CDR2 SVGIG (reference sequence). The ends were cut back, 0 bases at V and 4 bases at J, with 10 bases in the middle. Drawing the rest from reference TRBV30 and TRBJ2-1, the complete variable domain is SQTIHQWPATLVQPVGSPLSLECTVEGTSNPNLYWYRQAAGRGLQLLFYSVGIGQISSEVPQNLSASRPQDRQFILSSKKLLLSDSGFYLCAWSVGWGYNEQFFGPGTRLTVL.

V is TRBV30 and J is TRBJ1-2; D ambiguous. V lost 5 bases to trimming and J lost 8 bases, with 12 bases between them. The V gene's germline CDR1 is GTSNPN and CDR2 SVGIG (reference sequence). The length of the CDR3 is 11 residues. The CDR3 spells CAWGVLGGYTF. The CDR3 region has the DNA TGTGCCTGGGGGGTACTAGGAGGCTACACCTTC.

This clone was detected a few times. The J gene is TRBJ2-5, the V gene TRBV30; TRBD2 agrees at 11 bases. V lost 2 bases to trimming and J lost 4 bases; unmatched junction nucleotides: 3. The germline gives CDR1 GTSNPN, CDR2 SVGIG (reference sequence). The CDR3 contains 14 residues. CDR3 coding DNA: TGTGCCTGGAGTAGAGGACTAGCGGGAGAGACCCAGTACTTC. Translating gives CAWSRGLAGETQYF.

This clone was seen a few times. V is TRBV18 and J is TRBJ2-3; D is undetermined. Germline CDR1 reads KGHSH; CDR2 reads LQKENI. CDR3 length: 13 residues. V was pared by 2 bases and J by 2 bases, with 5 bases between. The CDR3 DNA reads as TGTGCCAGCTCACCAGGGAACACAGATACGCAGTATTTT. Its translation: CASSPGNTDTQYF.

The rearrangement joins TRBV4-1 to TRBJ2-3; D perhaps matches TRBD2 (6 bases). Trimming took 4 bases from V and 0 from J, leaving 17 bases between them. The CDR3 covers 17 residues. Germline V gene lookup returns CDR1 MGHRA and CDR2 YSYEKL. CDR3 nucleotides: TGCGCCAGCAGCCTAACAGGCGGGGCCTCTAGCACAGATACGCAGTATTTT. It encodes CASSLTGGASSTDTQYF.

This clone came up a few times. The chain joins TRBV25-1 to TRBJ2-3; 8 positions match TRBD1. Germline loops: CDR1 MGHDK, CDR2 SYGVNS. The ends lost 1 base at V and 5 bases at J; junction bases unmatched: 11. This CDR3 is 17 amino acids long. DNA for the CDR3: TGTGCCAGCAGTGAATTAGGTTCTGGCAGGGGGCTAGATACGCAGTATTTT. Its translation is CASSELGSGRGLDTQYF.

This clone has more than one count but fewer than ten. The chain carries TRBV5-6 and TRBJ2-1, with a weak D call TRBD1 (5 bases). Germline lookup yields CDR1 SGHDT and CDR2 YYEEEE. V lost 4 bases to trimming and J lost 4 bases, with 12 bases between them. CDR3 size: 14 residues. CDR3 protein: CASSHGRVYNEQFF. The CDR3 nucleotides are TGTGCCAGCAGCCACGGCAGGGTTTACAATGAGCAGTTCTTC.

The chain carries TRBV4-2 and TRBJ2-3; 7 nucleotides agree with TRBD1. This CDR3 region has 14 residues. After removal of 0 bases from V and 14 bases from J, the junction contained 11 bases not matched to a gene. Germline V CDR1 and CDR2: LGHNA, YNFKEQ. CDR3 region: CASSQDLRGGLRYF. CDR3 DNA sequence: TGTGCCAGCAGCCAAGATCTACGAGGGGGCCTTAGGTATTTT.

The chain joins TRBV29-1 to TRBJ1-1, with a weak D call TRBD1 (5 bases). The germline CDR1 and CDR2 sequences are SQVTM and ANQGSEA. The CDR3 contains 11 residues. V was shortened by 4 bases and J by 11 bases, with 14 bases between the two germline ends. The CDR3 loop is CSVGQGGLAFF. The CDR3 DNA sequence: TGCAGCGTTGGGCAGGGCGGGCTGGCTTTCTTT.

The rearrangement joins TRBV30 to TRBJ1-6; TRBD1 matches at 12 bases. The germline V gene has CDR1 GTSNPN and CDR2 SVGIG (reference sequence). CDR3 length equals 15 residues. J gave up 11 bases and V 4 bases, and 9 bases lay outside the gene matches. In DNA form, the CDR3 reads TGTGCCTGGACAAGGGACAGGGGGCGGACGGCACCCCTCCACTTT. Its protein is CAWTRDRGRTAPLHF.

The table lists this clone with a few counts. V is TRBV10-2 and J is TRBJ2-1, with D perhaps TRBD1 (6 bases). The ends were cut back, 5 bases at V and 4 bases at J, with 9 bases in the middle. Per the germline V gene, CDR1 is WSHSY and CDR2 is SAAADI. This CDR3 spans 13 amino acids. The CDR3 DNA follows: TGCGCCAGCAGTACCGGGACATACAATGAGCAGTTCTTC. Translation gives CASSTGTYNEQFF.

The J gene is TRBJ1-2, the V gene TRBV29-1; TRBD1 matches at 7 bases. CDR3 length: 13 residues. The V gene's germline CDR1 is SQVTM and CDR2 ANQGSEA. J gave up 4 bases and V 5 bases, and 7 bases lay outside the gene matches. This CDR3 is CSVNLRTGYGYTF. The DNA of the CDR3 is TGCAGCGTTAATTTAAGGACAGGCTATGGCTACACCTTC.

The chain employs TRBV9 and TRBJ2-6; no firm D call. Germline V gene data show CDR1 as SGDLS and CDR2 as YYNGEE. The CDR3 is 14 amino acids. Between the trimmed V and J ends, which lost 2 bases and 0 bases, there was a span of 3 bases. The CDR3 sequence: CASSVRSGANVLTF. The CDR3 DNA reads as TGTGCCAGCAGCGTGCGCTCTGGGGCCAACGTCCTGACTTTC.

The CDR3: CASRGWGTDTQYF. The CDR3 DNA is TGCGCCAGCCGAGGTTGGGGGACAGATACGCAGTATTTT. The V call is TRBV5-1, the J call TRBJ2-3; D assignment may be TRBD1 or TRBD2 (5 bases each). V was clipped by 7 bases and J by 3 bases, with 12 bases between them. CDR3 length: 13 residues. Germline loops: CDR1 SGHRS, CDR2 YFSETQ.

This clone appeared once. In DNA form, the CDR3 reads TGTGCCAGCAGCCAACAGGGGGCGCTTGGCTATGGCTACACCTTC. It yields the protein CASSQQGALGYGYTF. This chain joins TRBV5-6 and TRBJ1-2, with TRBD1 matching 9 bases. The CDR3 has 15 residues. CDR1 and CDR2 (germline): SGHDT, YYEEEE. V lost 4 bases, J lost 4 bases, and 8 bases stayed unmatched. The variable domain in full, completed from reference TRBV5-6 and TRBJ1-2, reads DAGVTQSPTHLIKTRGQQVTLRCSPKSGHDTVSWYQQALGQGPQFIFQYYEEEERQRGNFPDRFSGHQFPNYSSELNVNALLLGDSALYLCASSQQGALGYGYTFGSGTRLTVV.

The genes are TRBV29-1 and TRBJ1-5; a possible D gene is TRBD1 (5 bases). The V and J ends lost 7 bases and 1 base respectively, with 8 bases between them. Germline loops: CDR1 SQVTM, CDR2 ANQGSEA. The CDR3 is 12 amino acids. The CDR3: CSGGDSNQPQHF. The CDR3, as DNA: TGCAGCGGTGGGGACAGCAATCAGCCCCAGCATTTT.

This clone came up a few times. The chain joins TRBV29-1 to TRBJ2-3, with D unclear. Trimming removed 3 bases at V and 2 bases at J, with 9 bases between. Germline CDR1 SQVTM, CDR2 ANQGSEA. The CDR3 contains 13 residues. The CDR3 protein is CSVDVGNTDTQYF. CDR3 coding DNA: TGCAGCGTTGATGTCGGCAACACAGATACGCAGTATTTT.

The V gene is TRBV7-9, the J gene TRBJ2-7; D gene unclear. From germline, CDR1 is SEHNR and CDR2 FQNEAQ (reference sequence). The CDR3 is 14 amino acids. Between the trimmed V and J ends, which lost 5 bases and 2 bases, there was a span of 13 bases. The CDR3 region has the DNA TGTGCCAGCAGCATAGAAACGGACGCCTACGAGCAGTACTTC. It codes for CASSIETDAYEQYF.